The 25 T cell receptor beta chains reported below all come from one sample, sequenced in a study of cytomegalovirus exposure and HLA in healthy donors. Amplification used 60 Vbeta primers and 13 Jbeta primers. Data came from immunoSEQ multiplex PCR; TCRdb stores just in-frame clones and leaves some out. In all, the sample yields approximately 37,000 clones. Specimen: PBMCs. These receptors originate from a male donor in good health and CMV-seronegative.

The chain recombines TRBV5-5 with TRBJ2-3; a possible D gene is TRBD1 (6 bases). The V and J ends lost 4 bases and 0 bases respectively, with 15 bases between them. Germline CDR1 SGHKS, CDR2 YYEKEE (reference sequence). The CDR3 covers 16 residues. This chain's CDR3 is CASSPKQGWSTDTQYF. As DNA, the CDR3 is TGTGCCAGCAGCCCAAAACAGGGATGGAGCACAGATACGCAGTATTTT.

The V gene is TRBV4-1, the J gene TRBJ1-4; possible D gene TRBD1, 5 bases. This CDR3 comprises 15 residues. Germline assignment: CDR1 MGHRA and CDR2 YSYEKL. Trimming shortened V by 1 base and J by 8 bases, and 14 bases separated the two germline ends. DNA for the CDR3: TGCGCCAGCAGCCAAGCCGGGAGGGGCCGAGAAAAACTGTTTTTT. It yields the protein CASSQAGRGREKLFF.

The chain couples TRBV19 to TRBJ2-6; no reliable D call. The CDR3 extends over 13 amino acids. V lost 9 bases to trimming and J lost 0 bases, with 6 bases between them. Looked up from germline, CDR1 is LNHDA and CDR2 is SQIVND (reference sequence). CDR3 DNA sequence: TGTGCCAGCTTTAGCTCTGGGGCCAACGTCCTGACTTTC. Residues: CASFSSGANVLTF.

The rearrangement uses TRBV27 and TRBJ2-7; D remains unclear. The V and J ends lost 6 bases and 1 base respectively, with 22 bases between them. Germline CDR1 is MNHEY and CDR2 is SMNVEV (reference sequence). This CDR3 has 17 amino acids. The CDR3 sequence: CASSPTRYSARSYEQYF. CDR3 DNA sequence: TGTGCCAGCAGCCCCACTCGGTACAGTGCCCGATCCTACGAGCAGTACTTC.

The chain has TRBV6-7 and TRBJ1-1; possibly TRBD1 for D (6 bases). TRBV6-7 is placed among ORFs of uncertain function. V was clipped by 4 bases and J by 1 base, with 7 bases between them. This CDR3 contains 13 residues. CDR3 sequence reads: CASSWGQNTEAFF. DNA of the CDR3: TGTGCCAGCAGTTGGGGACAGAACACTGAAGCTTTCTTT.

The chain joins TRBV29-1 to TRBJ2-5; D perhaps matches TRBD1 (6 bases). CDR3 length: 14 residues. Germline CDR1 is SQVTM and CDR2 is ANQGSEA. Trimming cost V 1 base and J 7 bases, with 16 bases left between them. The CDR3 is CSVEGGLPLATQYF. The CDR3, as DNA: TGCAGCGTTGAAGGGGGGCTGCCACTTGCGACCCAGTACTTC. The variable domain in full, completed from reference TRBV29-1 and TRBJ2-5, reads SAVISQKPSRDICQRGTSLTIQCQVDSQVTMMFWYRQQPGQSLTLIATANQGSEATYESGFVIDKFPISRPNLTFSTLTVSNMSPEDSSIYLCSVEGGLPLATQYFGPGTRLLVL.

V is TRBV11-2 and J is TRBJ1-6; D possibly corresponds to TRBD1 (6 bases). Germline CDR1 SGHAT, CDR2 FQNNGV. V shed 5 bases and J shed 0 bases, with 11 bases lying between them. This CDR3 contains 16 residues. CDR3 sequence: CASSDRKSSYNSPLHF. In DNA, the CDR3 is TGTGCCAGCAGCGACAGGAAAAGCTCCTATAATTCACCCCTCCACTTT.

The CDR3 DNA sequence: TGTGCCAGTAGGGGCGGACTCAACACTGAAGCTTTCTTT. Translating gives CASRGGLNTEAFF. V gene TRBV19 combines with J gene TRBJ1-1; no definite D call. The CDR3 consists of 13 residues. With 6 bases removed from V and 2 bases from J, the gap between germline ends came to 10 bases. CDR1 LNHDA and CDR2 SQIVND come from the germline V gene (reference sequence).

The rearrangement joins TRBV19 to TRBJ1-2; D possibly corresponds to TRBD1 (6 bases). From germline, CDR1 is LNHDA and CDR2 SQIVND (reference sequence). The CDR3 covers 15 residues. V was clipped by 0 bases and J by 2 bases, with 10 bases between them. CDR3 sequence reads: CASSIDPGQNYGYTF. CDR3 sequence (DNA): TGTGCCAGTAGTATAGATCCAGGACAGAACTATGGCTACACCTTC.

The chain employs TRBV11-2 and TRBJ1-1, with 7 nucleotides matching TRBD1. CDR1 is SGHAT and CDR2 is FQNNGV in the germline V gene. Unmatched junction bases numbered 5, after V lost 5 bases and J lost 8 bases. The CDR3 has 12 amino acids. In DNA, the CDR3 is TGTGCCAGCAGCCTAAGGGGGCTCGAAGCTTTCTTT. This codes for CASSLRGLEAFF.

The rearrangement links TRBV27 to TRBJ2-1, with 10 nucleotides matching TRBD2. This CDR3 has 15 amino acids. The germline gives CDR1 MNHEY, CDR2 SMNVEV (reference sequence). V shed 3 bases and J 7 bases; nucleotides not matched to a gene: 6. The CDR3 DNA sequence: TGTGCCAGCAGTTTCTATAGCGGGGGGTTGAATGAGCAGTTCTTC. Its protein product is CASSFYSGGLNEQFF.

Here the CDR3 reads CASSLDGTSATYEQYF. DNA for the CDR3: TGTGCCAGCAGCTTAGATGGGACTAGCGCTACCTACGAGCAGTACTTC. The chain recombines TRBV7-2 with TRBJ2-7; TRBD2 matches 10 bases. CDR1 is SGHTA and CDR2 is FQGNSA in the germline V gene. V lost 1 base to trimming and J lost 2 bases; unmatched junction nucleotides: 5. The CDR3 length is 16 residues.

This chain links TRBV30 with TRBJ1-5; 8 bases match TRBD1. V was pared by 4 bases and J by 4 bases, with 3 bases of the junction left unmatched. Germline CDR1 is GTSNPN and CDR2 is SVGIG (reference sequence). CDR3 length: 13 amino acids. CDR3 bases: TGTGCCTGGACAGGGGGCAGTAATCAGCCCCAGCATTTT. Its protein product is CAWTGGSNQPQHF.

The V gene is TRBV10-2, the J gene TRBJ2-2, with 13 bases fitting TRBD2. The junction had 8 bases not matched to a gene; V was cut back by 6 bases and J by 7 bases. The CDR3 consists of 16 residues. CDR1 and CDR2 (germline): WSHSY, SAAADI. The CDR3 DNA is TGCGCCAGCAGGCTAGGACTAGCGGGGGCGGGCGGGGAGCTGTTTTTT. Translating gives CASRLGLAGAGGELFF.

V gene TRBV7-9 combines with J gene TRBJ1-2; the match to TRBD1 covers 7 bases. After removal of 1 base from V and 8 bases from J, the junction contained 1 base not matched to a gene. CDR1 SEHNR and CDR2 FQNEAQ come from the germline V gene (reference sequence). This CDR3 comprises 12 residues. CDR3 sequence reads: CASSLVDRGYTF. Written as DNA, the CDR3 is TGTGCCAGCAGCTTAGTGGACAGGGGCTACACCTTC.

V and J are TRBV14 and TRBJ1-1; 7 bases agree with TRBD1. J was trimmed by 2 bases and V by 3 bases; bases with no gene match: 9. Per the germline V gene, CDR1 is SGHDN and CDR2 is FVKESK. The CDR3 consists of 16 residues. The CDR3 DNA sequence: TGTGCCAGCAGCCACTCTCCGGGACAGACAAACACTGAAGCTTTCTTT. It specifies CASSHSPGQTNTEAFF.

The chain recombines TRBV11-2 with TRBJ2-7; maybe TRBD2 (6 bases). Germline V gene lookup returns CDR1 SGHAT and CDR2 FQNNGV. This CDR3 region has 16 residues. Deletions cut 5 bases from V and 2 bases from J, with 19 bases between. The CDR3 region is CASSLEVRGPTYEQYF. CDR3 bases: TGTGCCAGCAGCCTGGAGGTGCGGGGTCCTACCTACGAGCAGTACTTC.

The V gene is TRBV19, the J gene TRBJ1-5, with D perhaps matching TRBD1 (6 bases). In germline, CDR1 is LNHDA, CDR2 SQIVND (reference sequence). The V end was cut by 0 bases, the J end by 0 bases, with 12 bases between. The CDR3 spans 17 residues. The CDR3 reads CASSIDGGTYSNQPQHF. The DNA for the CDR3 is TGTGCCAGTAGTATAGATGGGGGCACCTATAGCAATCAGCCCCAGCATTTT.

The V and J genes are TRBV5-1 and TRBJ2-5; possibly TRBD1 for D (6 bases). V was cut by 0 bases and J by 5 bases, with 11 bases left in between. The germline CDR1 and CDR2 sequences are SGHRS and YFSETQ. The CDR3 consists of 14 residues. CDR3 region: CASSLGVQGETQYF. CDR3 nucleotides: TGCGCCAGCAGCTTGGGAGTACAGGGTGAGACCCAGTACTTC.

The chain combines TRBV5-1 with TRBJ1-5, with 9 bases fitting TRBD1. CDR3 size: 14 residues. The germline gives CDR1 SGHRS, CDR2 YFSETQ. J lost 6 bases, V lost 4 bases, and 5 bases had no gene match. The CDR3 bases are TGCGCCAGCAGCCCGGGACAGGGAACTCAGCCCCAGCATTTT. Translated, it gives CASSPGQGTQPQHF.

The chain couples TRBV18 to TRBJ1-2, with D maybe TRBD1 (5 bases). V lost 3 bases and J lost 0, with 11 bases in between. CDR1 is KGHSH, CDR2 LQKENI, per germline. There are 15 residues in the CDR3. The CDR3 loop is CASSPAGRPNYGYTF. The CDR3 DNA reads as TGTGCCAGCTCACCGGCGGGACGGCCTAACTATGGCTACACCTTC.

V and J are TRBV4-1 and TRBJ2-1, with 7 bases matching TRBD2. This CDR3 has 16 residues. The junction had 10 bases not matched to a gene; V was cut back by 4 bases and J by 4 bases. The V gene's germline CDR1 is MGHRA and CDR2 YSYEKL. CDR3 loop: CASSRVSRGVYNEQFF. The CDR3, as DNA: TGCGCCAGCAGCCGCGTTTCCCGGGGGGTTTACAATGAGCAGTTCTTC.

This chain uses TRBV6-6 with TRBJ1-5; TRBD1 aligns across 9 bases. CDR1 is MNHNY, CDR2 SVGAGI, per germline (reference sequence). The length of the CDR3 is 14 residues. V gave up 6 bases and J gave up 2 bases; unmatched junction bases: 2. The DNA for the CDR3 is TGTGCCAGCAGAACAGGGGGCGGCAATCAGCCCCAGCATTTT. Protein sequence: CASRTGGGNQPQHF.

This chain links TRBV18 with TRBJ1-2; no clear D gene. V was shortened by 0 bases and J by 3 bases, with 11 bases between the two germline ends. The length of the CDR3 is 15 residues. Per germline, CDR1 KGHSH and CDR2 LQKENI. DNA for the CDR3: TGTGCCAGCTCACCACCAGGGAGTTTAGACTATGGCTACACCTTC. It encodes CASSPPGSLDYGYTF.

Written as DNA, the CDR3 is TGTGCCAGCAGGGAACAGGGGATCACTGAAGCTTTCTTT. Translation gives CASREQGITEAFF. The V gene is TRBV6-6, the J gene TRBJ1-1; the match to TRBD1 covers 7 bases. Trimming removed 6 bases from V and 4 bases from J; junction bases left unmatched: 5. This CDR3 has 13 amino acids. Germline CDR1 reads MNHNY; CDR2 reads SVGAGI (reference sequence).